Shown below are 21 T cell receptor beta chains from a single sample sequenced in a study of T cells in Graves' hyperthyroidism and ophthalmopathy. RNA transcripts gave rise to amplified TCR beta CDR3 regions. The HTBI primer set was used in a first-round RT-PCR of the TCR CDR3. Using its own MiXCR run on the multiplex PCR reads, TCRdb lists one record per CDR3 protein. Of 490,000 or so distinct CDR3 sequences in the sample, 15% to 20% were seen once. Sequenced sample: blood. Receptors originate from a middle-aged man with Graves' ophthalmopathy.

The chain combines TRBV19 with TRBJ2-3; no firm D call. V gave up 5 bases and J gave up 2 bases, with 8 bases separating them. From germline, CDR1 is LNHDA and CDR2 SQIVND (reference sequence). The CDR3 is made up of 13 amino acids. The CDR3 sequence: CASSEYHTDTQYF. The DNA of the CDR3 is TGTGCCAGTAGTGAGTACCACACAGATACGCAGTATTTT.

The chain combines TRBV15 with TRBJ2-7, with a weak D call TRBD1 (6 bases). This CDR3 comprises 17 residues. Germline loops: CDR1 LNHNV, CDR2 YYDKDF (reference sequence). Trimming shortened V by 5 bases and J by 2 bases, and 22 bases separated the two germline ends. The CDR3 DNA reads TGTGCCACCAGCCTACGGGTTACAGGGCTGATCCCCTACGAGCAGTACTTC. This translates into CATSLRVTGLIPYEQYF.

This clonotype has just a few counts. The chain links TRBV5-8 to TRBJ2-6; D is possibly TRBD1 (6 bases). The CDR3 spans 18 residues. V was shortened by 1 base and J by 0 bases, with 14 bases between the two germline ends. Germline loops: CDR1 SGHTS, CDR2 YDEGEE. The CDR3 loop is CASSLSLGASSGANVLTF. The CDR3 nucleotides read TGTGCCAGCAGCTTGAGTTTGGGGGCAAGCTCTGGGGCCAACGTCCTGACTTTC.

This clonotype has a handful of counts. The chain recombines TRBV29-1 with TRBJ1-2; 8 positions agree with TRBD1. The V and J ends lost 6 bases and 3 bases, in that order; junction bases with no gene match: 0. This CDR3 spans 11 amino acids. Germline V CDR1 and CDR2: SQVTM, ANQGSEA. The CDR3, as DNA: TGCAGCGTGGGACAGGACTATGGCTACACCTTC. It encodes CSVGQDYGYTF.

This clonotype was seen more than once but under ten times. The chain couples TRBV6-1 to TRBJ2-1, with D maybe TRBD1 (5 bases). The CDR3 covers 16 residues. The germline gives CDR1 MNHNS, CDR2 SASEGT. V lost 8 bases, J lost 1 base, and 18 bases lay in between. CDR3: CASFRWAGRSYNEQFF. The CDR3 DNA follows: TGTGCCAGCTTCCGATGGGCAGGGCGTTCCTACAATGAGCAGTTCTTC.

The genes are TRBV3-1 and TRBJ2-1; possibly TRBD2 for D (7 bases). Germline V CDR1 and CDR2: LGHDT, YNNKEL (reference sequence). This CDR3 has 17 residues. The V end lost 1 base, the J end lost 0 bases, and 13 bases lay between the germline ends. The CDR3 DNA sequence: TGTGCCAGCAGCCAAGGGGGGGGGGCAAGCTCCTACAATGAGCAGTTCTTC. This codes for CASSQGGGASSYNEQFF.

This clonotype was picked up many times. The chain joins TRBV20-1 to TRBJ2-1; tentatively, D is TRBD1 (6 bases). Trimming took 3 bases from V and 10 from J, leaving 13 bases between them. This CDR3 has 12 amino acids. Germline CDR1 and CDR2: DFQATT and SNEGSKA (reference sequence). The CDR3 region has the DNA TGCAGTGCTAGGCCAGGGGTCTTGGAGCAGTTCTTC. It encodes CSARPGVLEQFF.

V and J are TRBV16 and TRBJ1-1; perhaps TRBD1 as D (5 bases). The CDR3 is 14 residues long. The V end was cut by 6 bases, the J end by 1 base, with 12 bases between. In germline, CDR1 is KGHSY, CDR2 FQNENV. The CDR3 DNA follows: TGTGCCAGCAGTCTGACCACAGGGAACACTGAAGCTTTCTTT. Translated: CASSLTTGNTEAFF.

This clonotype came up a few times. The V call is TRBV10-3, the J call TRBJ2-3; 12 positions match TRBD2. This CDR3 is built from 15 residues. Germline V gene sequence: CDR1 ENHRY, CDR2 SYGVKD. Trimming took 6 bases from V and 2 from J; bases not matched to a gene: 3. CDR3 amino acids: CAISASGRATDTQYF. The DNA for the CDR3 is TGTGCCATCAGCGCTAGCGGGAGGGCCACAGATACGCAGTATTTT.

In its sample, this clonotype was seen a few times. V and J are TRBV27 and TRBJ2-3; a possible D gene is TRBD2 (6 bases). V was trimmed by 2 bases and J by 8 bases, leaving 17 bases between them. This CDR3 spans 15 amino acids. Germline CDR1 reads MNHEY; CDR2 reads SMNVEV (reference sequence). In DNA form, the CDR3 reads TGTGCCAGCAGTTTAGGGGGGACCGCCGCTGGTACGCAGTATTTT. Protein product: CASSLGGTAAGTQYF.

For this clonotype: An end of the junction differs from the germline gene, which may be a read error. This chain connects TRBV5-1 to TRBJ2-3, with TRBD2 matching over 11 bases. The germline CDR1 and CDR2 sequences are SGHRS and YFSETQ. The CDR3 is 14 residues long. The CDR3 here is CATRLAGPTATQYF. CDR3 coding DNA: TGCGCCACCAGACTAGCGGGGCCGACAGCTACGCAGTATTTT.

This clonotype was observed at least ten times. V usage is TRBV10-3 and J usage is TRBJ1-1; TRBD1 agrees at 9 bases. The V gene's germline CDR1 is ENHRY and CDR2 SYGVKD. V lost 5 bases and J lost 4; bases outside the gene matches: 8. This CDR3 contains 15 residues. The CDR3 region has the DNA TGTGCCATCAGTCGCGGGGGACAGGGCGGCACTGAAGCTTTCTTT. Protein sequence: CAISRGGQGGTEAFF.

V and J are TRBV6-2 or TRBV6-3 and TRBJ2-1; 10 bases line up with TRBD2. CDR1 and CDR2 (germline): MNHEY, SVGEGT. This CDR3 spans 16 amino acids. V was clipped by 2 bases and J by 2 bases; unmatched bases: 3. The CDR3 DNA sequence: TGTGCCAGCAGTTACCAACTAGCGGGACCCTACAATGAGCAGTTCTTC. It is translated as CASSYQLAGPYNEQFF.

The V and J genes are TRBV20-1 and TRBJ2-5; 11 bases line up with TRBD2. Germline V gene lookup returns CDR1 DFQATT and CDR2 SNEGSKA (reference sequence). Trimming cost V 7 bases and J 3 bases; bases outside gene matches: 7. The CDR3 is made up of 14 amino acids. CDR3 residues: CSGGSSGGKETQYF. The DNA of the CDR3 is TGCAGTGGGGGATCTAGCGGGGGGAAAGAGACCCAGTACTTC.

This clonotype was counted at least ten times. The chain couples TRBV6-1 to TRBJ2-1, with TRBD2 matching over 13 bases. CDR3 length equals 19 residues. Trimming cost V 8 bases and J 5 bases; bases outside gene matches: 18. Germline values: CDR1 MNHNS, CDR2 SASEGT. The CDR3 is CASYIYGLGTSGDDNEQFF. DNA for the CDR3: TGTGCCAGCTACATATATGGTCTAGGGACTAGCGGGGATGACAATGAGCAGTTCTTC.

This clonotype was recorded at least ten times. This chain links TRBV30 with TRBJ1-2; TRBD1 aligns across 7 bases. CDR1 is GTSNPN, CDR2 SVGIG, per germline (reference sequence). V was clipped by 7 bases and J by 8 bases; unmatched bases: 16. The CDR3 spans 14 residues. CDR3 nucleotides: TGTGCCTCCGAAAAAGCCCGGACAGGACGAGGCTACACCTTC. Residues: CASEKARTGRGYTF.

CDR3 region: CASGSLSVGNQPQHF. The CDR3 coding sequence is TGTGCCAGCGGGAGCCTAAGTGTTGGGAATCAGCCCCAGCATTTT. The V call is TRBV27, the J call TRBJ1-5; no reliable D call. The CDR3 extends over 15 amino acids. The germline V gene has CDR1 MNHEY and CDR2 SMNVEV (reference sequence). The V end lost 8 bases, the J end lost 4 bases, and 18 bases lay between the germline ends.

This clonotype was seen ten or more times. This sequence joins TRBV3-1 and TRBJ1-1; no clear D gene. The CDR3 covers 11 residues. CDR1 and CDR2 (germline): LGHDT, YNNKEL (reference sequence). V lost 4 bases and J lost 8, with 8 bases in between. The CDR3 bases are TGTGCCAGCAGCCGGGCAAACGAAGCTTTCTTT. Translation gives CASSRANEAFF.

This clonotype has a count of ten or more. The V gene is TRBV7-9, the J gene TRBJ2-5, with 7 bases matching TRBD1. The V segment lost 4 bases and the J segment 5 bases; nucleotides outside the gene matches: 7. Germline V gene lookup returns CDR1 SEHNR and CDR2 FQNEAQ (reference sequence). This CDR3 comprises 14 residues. This CDR3 reads CASSSRGYLETQYF. DNA for the CDR3: TGTGCCAGCAGCTCCAGGGGGTACTTGGAGACCCAGTACTTC. Drawing the rest from reference TRBV7-9 and TRBJ2-5, the complete variable domain is DTGVSQNPRHKITKRGQNVTFRCDPISEHNRLYWYRQTLGQGPEFLTYFQNEAQLEKSRLLSDRFSAERPKGSFSTLEIQRTEQGDSAMYLCASSSRGYLETQYFGPGTRLLVL.

This clonotype was seen ten or more times. This chain joins TRBV3-1 and TRBJ1-2; possible D gene TRBD1, 5 bases. V lost 0 bases, J lost 2 bases, and 7 bases lay in between. The CDR3 has 14 amino acids. From germline, CDR1 is LGHDT and CDR2 YNNKEL (reference sequence). CDR3 DNA: TGTGCCAGCAGCCAAGACAGGGTAAACTATGGCTACACCTTC. It codes for CASSQDRVNYGYTF.

This clonotype showed up just a few times. The gene calls are TRBV20-1 and TRBJ2-3, with 15 bases fitting TRBD2. Germline lookup yields CDR1 DFQATT and CDR2 SNEGSKA (reference sequence). This CDR3 is built from 17 residues. Germline trimming cut 6 bases from V and 1 base from J; bases unmatched to any gene: 8. For the CDR3, the DNA is TGCAGTGCATTCGGGACTAGCGGGAGGTCCGGCACAGATACGCAGTATTTT. Translating it yields CSAFGTSGRSGTDTQYF.